This T cell receptor beta chain was sequenced in a study of cytomegalovirus exposure and HLA in healthy donors. Study at large: The 95 to 150 validation repertoires were produced on the same platform as the approximately 620 repertoires of the first cohort. This was reported in a later analysis. Overall study results and limits: With high specificity and sensitivity, the classifier reportedly diagnosed cytomegalovirus status.

Trimming removed 4 bases from V and 0 bases from J; junction bases left unmatched: 3. Germline V gene data show CDR1 as SEHNR and CDR2 as FQNEAQ (reference sequence). This CDR3 region has 15 residues. The protocol was immunoSEQ multiplex PCR, while the TCRdb copy is restricted to in-frame clones and leaves out a portion. The sample holds roughly 150,000 clones; roughly nine tenths are singletons and the top ten take under 0.8%. Separate from the approximately 700-subject first cohort was the approximately 110-subject validation cohort, to which the donors belonged. In regard to this clone: Antigen specificity is unknown.

Source material: PBMCs. V gene TRBV7-9 combines with J gene TRBJ1-1; 9 bases are shared with TRBD1. This receptor was obtained from a man younger than 35 in good health and CMV-seronegative. DNA for the CDR3: TGTGCCAGCAGCTCTCGGACAGGGGTGAACACTGAAGCTTTCTTT. Protein sequence: CASSSRTGVNTEAFF.